The present TCR beta chain was sequenced within a study of blood T cells in healthy people across ages (dated by TCRdb to about 2015). Notes on the research overall: In model experiments, template switching captured about one uniquely barcoded TCR beta cDNA molecule for every two T cells. Two additional independent replicas of 1 million unique cDNA reads from the same blood draw were analyzed for two donors (one aged 18 to 30 and one aged 80 or older). To avoid experimental bias, donors of different ages were spread randomly across the sequencing lanes. The donors were divided into four age groups: young (average around 17 years), middle-aged (over 35), aged (approximately 59) and long-lived (82). Age-related changes in TCR beta repertoire diversity were measured in the study by deep sequencing normalized with unique cDNA molecular identifiers.

From the cysteine up to the phenylalanine, the CDR3 has a length of 14 residues. This entry keeps only the CDR3 DNA: 42 bases, framed from base 1. Library generation was performed with 5' RACE. The listed sequencing device is Illumina HiSeq 2500. A second roughly 6 to 11 cycle PCR used a sample-barcoded 5' primer and a J-beta primer mix. Each TCR beta cDNA molecule received a unique molecular identifier from a template-switch 5' adaptor carrying 12 random nucleotides. At least 3 million CDR3-containing paired-end reads were obtained from each sample. First-strand cDNA synthesis was performed from all RNA using the Mint cDNA synthesis kit, with priming by a TRBC-specific oligonucleotide. All cDNA was treated with uracil-DNA glycosylase and then went through a first 18-cycle PCR with the universal primers M1SS and BC2_uni_R. Per the authors' processing: Normalization of each sample was performed by random selection of 1 million high-quality reads, each carrying a distinct molecular identifier. Instead of being binned into consensus sequences, reads that shared molecular identifiers were thrown out. MiTCR, run with a Q25 quality threshold and the strictest error-elimination algorithm, handled CDR3 identification, clonotype clustering and error correction. A nonparametric unseen species model with Euler transformation was used to estimate a lower bound on total TCR beta diversity. The raw public data were reprocessed by TCRdb itself: fastp quality trimming at Q25, MiXCR clonotype calling, in-frame beta chains only. Every entry covers one CDR3 protein and lists the most common genes and DNA from its rows. TCRdb, not the authors, supplied the V and J calls. The sample yields hundreds of thousands of distinct CDR3 sequences; 49% were counted once. The top ten hold approximately 32% of the sample.

The investigation overall reported the following: Conclusive comparison of naive and antigen-experienced compartments was prevented by the profiling of bulk unsorted PBMCs. Estimates of total diversity based on one million sequenced T cells were regarded as lower bounds and as underestimates. Because the CMV infection status of the donors was unknown, age-related changes in expanded clonotypes may potentially have been confounded. There was a strong correlation between observed TCR beta diversity and the percentage of naive T cells measured by flow cytometry. Compared with the aged group, the long-lived group had more naive CD4+ T cells, fewer expanded clones and increased TCR diversity, suggesting age selection. Observed TCR beta diversity per million T cells fell roughly linearly with age, and a significant reduction was already apparent by age about 36.

For this clonotype: The clone's antigen remains unknown. The record has no base qualities; no much larger clone is one base away.

The 39 donors, aged about 6 to 95 years, were systemically healthy Caucasian individuals from Russia. Each donor gave about 9.8 milliliters of peripheral blood, drawn into EDTA-treated Vacutainer tubes. Ficoll-Paque density-gradient centrifugation was used to isolate PBMCs, with at least 7 million per sample. Total RNA, at least 5 micrograms per sample, was extracted from PBMCs with Trizol reagent. Naive CD45RAhigh/CD27high T cell percentages were measured by flow cytometry on a PBMC aliquot from every donor. The chain is encoded by TRBV21-1 joined to TRBJ2-4; the table's D call, TRBD1, has no DNA check behind it. The end of the DNA aligns better with TRBJ2-7, so the J call may be wrong. TRBV21-1 is a recognized pseudogene. The clonotype comes from a woman aged 60 to 75 in good health. The sequencing sample was made of blood. CDR3 protein: CASSKGQGKYEQYF. The DNA is as follows: TGTGCCAGCAGCAAAGGACAGGGCAAATACGAGCAGTACTTC.